The sequence of this T cell receptor beta chain was determined in a study of blood T cell repertoires in COVID-19. The CDR3 is made up of 16 amino acids. Germline trimming cut 4 bases from V and 1 base from J; bases unmatched to any gene: 9. Germline V gene sequence: CDR1 SGHNT, CDR2 YYREEE (reference sequence). Per the original methods: Amplified reference gene primers provided the basis for estimating nucleated cell counts. Profiled with immunoSEQ multiplex PCR; TCRdb holds only in-frame clones, not every one. V and J calls and clone size are those listed in that table; D and trimming were worked out from the DNA. The table records 200,000 or so clones, 84% of them present only once.

Sequenced sample: peripheral blood. The genes are TRBV5-4 and TRBJ2-5; 8 positions agree with TRBD1. This clonotype originated in a woman aged 70-85 years with active or convalescent COVID-19. The CDR3 coding sequence is TGTGCCAGCAGCCTAGGGACAGGATCGGCCCAAGAGACCCAGTACTTC. Residues: CASSLGTGSAQETQYF.